Each of the 2 T cell receptor beta chains below was sequenced from the same sample in a study of PD-1 blockade in mismatch repair-deficient tumors. The method was immunoSEQ multiplex PCR; TCRdb's version includes in-frame clones alone and lacks a portion of them. The table records roughly 53,000 clones, 78% of them present only once. Specimen: peripheral blood, collected 4 weeks after starting pembrolizumab. The receptors come from an adult with mismatch repair-deficient cancer.

This clone was detected only once. The V call is TRBV11-2, the J call TRBJ1-3; possibly TRBD1 for D (6 bases). In germline, CDR1 is SGHAT, CDR2 FQNNGV. V gave up 5 bases and J gave up 0 bases, with 11 bases separating them. This CDR3 contains 15 residues. The CDR3 protein is CASSPGQSSGNTIYF. The DNA of the CDR3 is TGTGCCAGCAGCCCCGGACAGAGCTCTGGAAACACCATATATTTT.

This clone has only a few counts. The chain recombines TRBV5-6 with TRBJ2-7; 9 nucleotides align to TRBD1. Germline V gives CDR1 SGHDT, CDR2 YYEEEE. V dropped 0 bases and J dropped 4; count of bases not matched to a gene: 2. This CDR3 is built from 14 residues. CDR3 in DNA: TGTGCCAGCAGCTTGGTGGGACAGGGTTACGAGCAGTACTTC. Translation: CASSLVGQGYEQYF.